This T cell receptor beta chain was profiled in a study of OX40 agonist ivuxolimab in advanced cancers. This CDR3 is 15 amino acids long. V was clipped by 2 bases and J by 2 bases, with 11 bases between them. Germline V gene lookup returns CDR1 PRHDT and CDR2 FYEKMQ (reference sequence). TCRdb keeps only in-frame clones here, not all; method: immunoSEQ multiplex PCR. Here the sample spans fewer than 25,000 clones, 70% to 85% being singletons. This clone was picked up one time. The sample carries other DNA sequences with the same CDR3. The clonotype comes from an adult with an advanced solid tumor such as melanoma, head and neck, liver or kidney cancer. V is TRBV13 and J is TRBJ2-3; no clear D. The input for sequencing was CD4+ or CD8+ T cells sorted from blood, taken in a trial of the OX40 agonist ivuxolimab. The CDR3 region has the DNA TGTGCCAGCAGCTTACAAGGCAGCTCCACAGATACGCAGTATTTT. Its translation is CASSLQGSSTDTQYF.